The 9 T cell receptor beta chains given below trace back to one sample, sequenced in a study of blood T cell repertoires in COVID-19. Method: immunoSEQ multiplex PCR; TCRdb's copy keeps in-frame clones and lacks some. The sample yields roughly 180,000 clones, approximately 83% seen once. Sequenced input: peripheral blood. These receptor sequences come from a woman between 35 and 50 years old with COVID-19, enrolled during active disease.

The chain is built from TRBV6-6 and TRBJ2-3; 7 bases are shared with TRBD2. The V gene's germline CDR1 is MNHNY and CDR2 SVGAGI (reference sequence). CDR3 length: 16 residues. The V and J ends lost 7 bases and 6 bases, in that order; junction bases with no gene match: 16. The DNA for the CDR3 is TGTGCCAGCAACTCTCTAGGGGCGGGGGATGGGGATACGCAGTATTTT. Translation: CASNSLGAGDGDTQYF.

The CDR3 nucleotides read TGTGCCAGCAGCCTCGACAGTACCTACGAGCAGTACTTC. Its protein is CASSLDSTYEQYF. The rearrangement links TRBV12-3 or TRBV12-4 to TRBJ2-7; D perhaps matches TRBD1 (5 bases). Trimming removed 6 bases at V and 2 bases at J, with 11 bases between. The CDR3 consists of 13 residues.

The chain couples TRBV4-1 to TRBJ1-1; D not resolved. Trimming pared 3 bases from V and 1 base from J, leaving 6 bases between. CDR1 and CDR2 from the germline V gene are MGHRA and YSYEKL. The CDR3 covers 13 residues. CDR3 DNA: TGCGCCAGCAGCCAGAGTCCGAACACTGAAGCTTTCTTT. This translates into CASSQSPNTEAFF.

The chain combines TRBV6-5 with TRBJ1-3; D might be TRBD1 (5 bases). The CDR3 is 15 amino acids. The germline V and J ends were trimmed by 6 bases and 1 base, with 13 bases remaining between them. Germline CDR1 is MNHEY and CDR2 is SVGAGI. The CDR3: CASSSRGVSGNTIYF. The CDR3 coding sequence is TGTGCCAGCAGCTCCCGGGGGGTATCTGGAAACACCATATATTTT.

The gene calls are TRBV21-1 and TRBJ2-2; TRBD2, the D gene given by the table, was not confirmed from the DNA. TRBV21-1 is listed as a pseudogene. CDR3 length equals 17 residues. This CDR3 reads CASSKGGSGWGTGELFF. In DNA form, the CDR3 reads TGTGCCAGCAGCAAAGGCGGTAGCGGGTGGGGAACCGGGGAGCTGTTTTTT.

This rearrangement joins TRBV7-2 to TRBJ1-2; 7 nucleotides agree with TRBD1. With 5 bases clipped from V and 7 bases from J, the junction kept 10 bases outside the gene matches. Germline V gene lookup returns CDR1 SGHTA and CDR2 FQGNSA. This CDR3 comprises 14 residues. This CDR3 reads CASSPFSPGGGYTF. The CDR3 bases are TGTGCCAGCAGCCCCTTTAGTCCAGGGGGTGGCTACACCTTC.

This clone occurred once. This rearrangement joins TRBV7-2 to TRBJ2-2; the D is unclear. Per germline, CDR1 SGHTA and CDR2 FQGNSA. The CDR3 is 15 residues long. Deletions cut 2 bases from V and 0 bases from J, with 7 bases between. CDR3 sequence (DNA): TGTGCCAGCAGCTTATCCCGCGCGAACACCGGGGAGCTGTTTTTT. The encoded protein is CASSLSRANTGELFF.

This chain connects TRBV3-1 (or the pseudogene TRBV3-2) to TRBJ1-6, with unresolved D. Trimming shortened V by 5 bases and J by 0 bases, and 11 bases separated the two germline ends. The CDR3 totals 16 residues. CDR1 and CDR2 from the germline V gene are LGHDT and YNNKEL (reference sequence). In DNA form, the CDR3 reads TGTGCCAGCAGCGGAGTTCGAAGCTCCTATAATTCACCCCTCCACTTT. This codes for CASSGVRSSYNSPLHF.

The chain joins TRBV5-5 to TRBJ1-2; D not resolved. Trimming pared 0 bases from V and 8 bases from J, leaving 14 bases between. The CDR3 is 14 residues long. CDR1 and CDR2 (germline): SGHKS, YYEKEE (reference sequence). The CDR3 is CASSLVGSQRGYTF. The CDR3 bases are TGTGCCAGCAGCTTGGTTGGTAGCCAAAGGGGCTACACCTTC.